The sequence of this TCR beta chain was determined in a study of regulatory T cells in long-lasting Graves disease (dated by TCRdb to the early 2020s). About the full investigation: Persistent Graves' disease was defined as antithyroid drug treatment for over 5 years with persistently positive TSH receptor autoantibodies. This study used TCR sequencing and RNA sequencing of peripheral blood to compare persistent Graves' disease patients against newly diagnosed Graves' disease patients. The study took place in China and was registered as a clinical trial. A total of around 33 samples underwent TCR sequencing, from roughly 13 patients with persistent Graves' disease and approximately 20 patients with newly diagnosed Graves' disease. Persistent Graves' disease patients in the clinical cohort had taken antithyroid drugs for roughly ten years on average. General study outcomes and caveats: Persistent Graves' disease patients showed lower TCR Shannon entropy and fewer highly expanded clones than newly diagnosed patients, suggesting clonal expansion. Because the primary lesion, thyroid tissue, could not be accessed, the study looked at peripheral blood alone. A larger number of public clonotypes was shared among persistent patients (more than 2,500) than among newly diagnosed patients (around 880). The authors noted that the small sample size was a limitation that may lower accuracy. TRBV28, TRBJ1-2 and TRBJ2-5 were preferentially used in persistent disease, while TRBV20-1 and TRBJ2-1 were favored in newly diagnosed disease. Sequencing and analysis were limited to the TCR beta chain.

This clonotype was counted between two and nine times. Its target antigen remains unknown. Base qualities are not at hand, and no much larger clone is one base apart. The CDR3 holds 15 amino acids from the cysteine to the phenylalanine. Of the read, only the CDR3 DNA is kept; its 45 bases are in frame from base 1. The junction carries 14 bases between V and J, which are trimmed by 4 bases and 1 base respectively. Sequences LNHDA (CDR1) and SQIVND (CDR2) are obtained from the germline V gene (reference sequence). The time point label of this sample denotes: persistent/refractory GD, antithyroid drugs over 5 years with positive TRAb. For both TCR sequencing and RNA sequencing, RNA was extracted from PBMCs in TRIzol. Graves' disease was diagnosed according to American Thyroid Association guidelines. Patients were recruited from an endocrinology department in Xi'an, China. Each patient gave about 10 milliliters of peripheral blood, collected in an EDTA anticoagulant tube. Ficoll Paque Plus density gradient separation was used to isolate PBMCs, and no further T cell sorting was performed. RNA quality was checked with an Agilent 2100 Bioanalyzer and agarose gel, and concentration with a NanoDrop 2000.

Library creation used multiplex PCR. The listed sequencing device is Illumina HiSeq 4000. CDR3 regions were amplified by Arm-PCR with iRepertoire HTBI primers to construct TCR beta libraries. Before sequencing, the PCR products underwent gel purification. In the authors' own workflow: Across samples, roughly 60 TRBV and roughly 13 TRBJ segments were identified and used for gene usage analysis of CDR3 amino acid clonotypes. COPE and FqMerger were used to merge filtered high-quality paired reads into contigs. BLAST was used to align contigs to the IMGT TRBV, TRBD and TRBJ reference genes, and CDR3 was defined following IMGT. Clonotypes above 0.1% frequency were classified as highly expanded clones. Shannon entropy was used to measure repertoire diversity, and the Gini coefficient was used to measure V-J evenness. A clonotype was considered public if more than one individual shared it. TCRdb applied fastp at Q25 and MiXCR to the public reads, then kept only in-frame beta chains. Each CDR3 protein gets just one entry, which takes the most common genes and DNA from the rows behind it. None of the V and J calls come from the authors' own analysis; TCRdb made them. The sample table contains some 440,000 distinct CDR3 sequences; only one count was recorded for roughly 20% of them. The ten largest clonotypes hold 6.5% to 10% of the sample.

The chain is encoded by TRBV19 joined to TRBJ2-7; TRBD2 is a weak D gene call, 5 bases matching. The clonotype comes from a female donor with Graves disease. The starting material was peripheral blood mononuclear cells (PBMCs), obtained when the disease was refractory, from a patient treated with antithyroid drugs. The DNA reads TGTGCCAGTAGTAGCCTGAGGGCGGCTTCCTACGAGCAGTACTTC. Its protein is CASSSLRAASYEQYF. Beyond the CDR3, the reference TRBV19 and TRBJ2-7 genes provide the residues; the full variable domain reads: DGGITQSPKYLFRKEGQNVTLSCEQNLNHDAMYWYRQDPGQGLRLIYYSQIVNDFQKGDIAEGYSVSREKKESFPLTVTSAQKNPTAFYLCASSSLRAASYEQYFGPGTRLTVT.